These 32 T cell receptor beta chains came from one sample sequenced in a study of blood T cell repertoires in COVID-19. Repertoires were generated with immunoSEQ multiplex PCR, while TCRdb's copy carries only in-frame clones and drops some. The data show 350,000 to 400,000 clones, more than 75% seen once. The sample was PBMCs or T cells enriched from blood (not recorded which). Receptors originate from a man aged 35 to 55 in a cohort exposed to, infected with or recovered from COVID-19 (not recorded which).

The CDR3 region is CSVMRAGGFTYDEQYF. The CDR3 DNA is TGCAGCGTTATGAGGGCAGGGGGGTTTACCTACGACGAGCAGTACTTC. The chain carries TRBV29-1 and TRBJ2-7, with D possibly being TRBD1 (7 bases). V was clipped by 5 bases and J by 5 bases, with 25 bases between them. Germline V gives CDR1 SQVTM, CDR2 ANQGSEA. The CDR3 extends over 16 amino acids.

The chain uses TRBV5-1 and TRBJ1-6; 8 bases are shared with TRBD1. From germline, CDR1 is SGHRS and CDR2 YFSETQ. The CDR3 has 15 amino acids. Germline trimming cut 4 bases from V and 7 bases from J; bases unmatched to any gene: 7. The CDR3 DNA reads as TGCGCCAGCAGCCCCCGACAGGGGAAGAATTCACCCCTCCACTTT. Protein: CASSPRQGKNSPLHF. Full variable domain (missing parts from reference TRBV5-1 and TRBJ1-6): KAGVTQTPRYLIKTRGQQVTLSCSPISGHRSVSWYQQTPGQGLQFLFEYFSETQRNKGNFPGRFSGRQFSNSRSEMNVSTLELGDSALYLCASSPRQGKNSPLHFGNGTRLTVT.

The chain is built from TRBV5-4 and TRBJ2-5, with 9 bases matching TRBD1. Trimming took 6 bases from V and 5 from J; bases not matched to a gene: 8. CDR3 size: 14 residues. CDR1 SGHNT and CDR2 YYREEE come from the germline V gene (reference sequence). CDR3 nucleotides: TGTGCCAGCAACAAACAGGGGGCGTGGGAGACCCAGTACTTC. This translates into CASNKQGAWETQYF.

V usage is TRBV6-5 and J usage is TRBJ1-5, with a tentative D call TRBD1 (5 bases). Germline loops: CDR1 MNHEY, CDR2 SVGAGI. The CDR3 covers 14 residues. Trimming pared 4 bases from V and 1 base from J, leaving 8 bases between. CDR3 sequence (DNA): TGTGCCAGCAGTTCCGGGGGGAGCAATCAGCCCCAGCATTTT. It translates to CASSSGGSNQPQHF.

The chain links TRBV11-3 to TRBJ2-3; D may be TRBD1 (6 bases). This CDR3 spans 16 amino acids. Germline CDR1 SGHNT, CDR2 YENEEA. The ends were cut back, 4 bases at V and 1 base at J, with 15 bases in the middle. The CDR3 sequence is CASSSASRGRTDTQYF. In nucleotides, the CDR3 is TGTGCCAGCAGCTCAGCATCCAGGGGACGCACAGATACGCAGTATTTT.

In nucleotides, the CDR3 is TGTGCCAGCAGCGGGACAGATATTGGAAACACCATATATTTT. Its translation is CASSGTDIGNTIYF. This chain links TRBV9 with TRBJ1-3, with a tentative D call TRBD1 (6 bases). This CDR3 has 14 residues. Germline values: CDR1 SGDLS, CDR2 YYNGEE. The V and J ends lost 3 bases and 3 bases respectively, with 10 bases between them.

V usage is TRBV6-5 and J usage is TRBJ2-2, with a possible D match to TRBD2 (6 bases). V was clipped by 6 bases and J by 0 bases, with 11 bases between them. CDR1 is MNHEY and CDR2 is SVGAGI in the germline V gene. The CDR3 covers 15 residues. Here the CDR3 reads CASRSLASNTGELFF. The CDR3 DNA follows: TGTGCCAGCAGATCCCTAGCGTCGAACACCGGGGAGCTGTTTTTT.

V is TRBV9 and J is TRBJ2-3, with TRBD2 matching 7 bases. The CDR3 length is 17 residues. V shed 0 bases, J shed 3 bases, and the junction held 10 bases outside the gene matches. Germline CDR1 is SGDLS and CDR2 is YYNGEE. DNA of the CDR3: TGTGCCAGCAGCGTAGCTCCGAGCGGGAAGGCGACAGATACGCAGTATTTT. As protein: CASSVAPSGKATDTQYF. The full variable domain, in which reference TRBV9 and TRBJ2-3 provide the parts outside the CDR3, is DSGVTQTPKHLITATGQRVTLRCSPRSGDLSVYWYQQSLDQGLQFLIQYYNGEERAKGNILERFSAQQFPDLHSELNLSSLELGDSALYFCASSVAPSGKATDTQYFGPGTRLTVL.

The chain employs TRBV27 and TRBJ2-1; D is possibly TRBD2 (5 bases). Germline CDR1 reads MNHEY; CDR2 reads SMNVEV (reference sequence). This CDR3 has 16 amino acids. Trimming shortened V by 3 bases and J by 0 bases, and 12 bases separated the two germline ends. CDR3 sequence: CASSFRGSSSYNEQFF. The CDR3 nucleotides read TGTGCCAGCAGTTTCAGAGGGAGTAGCTCCTACAATGAGCAGTTCTTC.

The chain has TRBV2 and TRBJ2-7; TRBD2 aligns across 9 bases. Germline loops: CDR1 SNHLY, CDR2 FYNNEI. This CDR3 has 14 amino acids. V shed 5 bases, J shed 6 bases, and the junction held 8 bases outside the gene matches. The CDR3 is CASSLGGRDSEQYF. The DNA for the CDR3 is TGTGCCAGCAGTTTAGGCGGGAGGGACTCCGAGCAGTACTTC.

The V gene is TRBV7-8, the J gene TRBJ2-7; 11 positions match TRBD2. The CDR3 totals 16 residues. The junction had 7 bases not matched to a gene; V was cut back by 2 bases and J by 4 bases. Germline CDR1 SGHVS, CDR2 FQNEAQ. The CDR3 loop is CASSLRTTSGTYEQYF. The CDR3 coding sequence is TGTGCCAGCAGCTTACGTACGACTAGCGGGACTTACGAGCAGTACTTC.

The chain uses TRBV2 and TRBJ2-7, with 13 bases matching TRBD2. Per the germline V gene, CDR1 is SNHLY and CDR2 is FYNNEI. The ends lost 7 bases at V and 7 bases at J; junction bases unmatched: 7. The CDR3 contains 14 residues. DNA for the CDR3: TGTGCCAGCAAAGGGACTAGCGGGACCCGGGAGCAGTACTTC. This encodes CASKGTSGTREQYF.

This clone was observed once. The V call is TRBV6-5, the J call TRBJ2-5; 8 bases match TRBD1. V was clipped by 7 bases and J by 2 bases; unmatched bases: 6. The CDR3 loop spans 14 amino acids. Per germline, CDR1 MNHEY and CDR2 SVGAGI. The CDR3 is CASTGQGGQETQYF. In DNA form, the CDR3 reads TGTGCCAGCACTGGACAGGGAGGTCAAGAGACCCAGTACTTC.

The chain recombines TRBV28 with TRBJ1-5, with a tentative D call TRBD1 (6 bases). The CDR3 runs to 12 residues. Germline V gives CDR1 MDHEN, CDR2 SYDVKM. V lost 11 bases, J lost 0 bases, and 8 bases lay in between. The CDR3 is CAAGVSNQPQHF. CDR3 bases: TGTGCCGCAGGGGTTAGCAATCAGCCCCAGCATTTT. Looking up the rest from reference TRBV28 and TRBJ1-5 gives the full variable domain: DVKVTQSSRYLVKRTGEKVFLECVQDMDHENMFWYRQDPGLGLRLIYFSYDVKMKEKGDIPEGYSVSREKKERFSLILESASTNQTSMYLCAAGVSNQPQHFGDGTRLSIL.

The chain couples TRBV19 to TRBJ1-5, with 7 bases lining up with TRBD1. J gave up 0 bases and V 6 bases, and 11 bases lay outside the gene matches. The germline CDR1 and CDR2 sequences are LNHDA and SQIVND (reference sequence). The CDR3 extends over 17 amino acids. CDR3 sequence (DNA): TGTGCCAGTAGCGAGGACAGGCCTACCCATAGCAATCAGCCCCAGCATTTT. Amino acid sequence: CASSEDRPTHSNQPQHF.

J is TRBJ1-2 and V is TRBV7-8; maybe TRBD1 (5 bases). Germline CDR1 and CDR2: SGHVS and FQNEAQ. V was trimmed by 4 bases and J by 7 bases, leaving 19 bases between them. The CDR3 covers 15 residues. CDR3 DNA sequence: TGTGCCAGCAGCTCCCAGGCGGGGGGGGTAGGTGGCTACACCTTC. It yields the protein CASSSQAGGVGGYTF.

The gene calls are TRBV24-1 and TRBJ2-5; D is possibly TRBD2 (5 bases). The CDR3 extends over 15 amino acids. Between the trimmed V and J ends, which lost 3 bases and 5 bases, there was a span of 15 bases. Germline CDR1 reads KGHDR; CDR2 reads SFDVKD. CDR3 coding DNA: TGTGCCACCAGTGATCCTAGAGGGCTTCGGGAGACCCAGTACTTC. Translating gives CATSDPRGLRETQYF.

The chain employs TRBV10-3 and TRBJ2-5; D is perhaps TRBD1 (6 bases). V was shortened by 4 bases and J by 5 bases, with 14 bases between the two germline ends. CDR1 and CDR2 (germline): ENHRY, SYGVKD. The CDR3 covers 14 residues. The chain's CDR3 is CAISGHRDGETQYF. The CDR3 bases are TGTGCCATCAGTGGTCACAGGGATGGCGAGACCCAGTACTTC.

The chain is built from TRBV27 and TRBJ1-2; TRBD1 might be the D (6 bases). The CDR3 runs 16 residues. Germline CDR1 and CDR2: MNHEY and SMNVEV (reference sequence). Trimming removed 6 bases from V and 3 bases from J, with 20 bases in between. The CDR3 DNA reads TGTGCCAGCAGGTCCCGATGGGGGCACACCTACTATGGCTACACCTTC. Translated, it gives CASRSRWGHTYYGYTF.

CDR3 DNA: TGCGCCAGCAGCCCACAACCTCGAGGGGGGGGCAACACTGAAGCTTTCTTT. Amino acids: CASSPQPRGGGNTEAFF. V and J are TRBV5-1 and TRBJ1-1, with a tentative D call TRBD1 (6 bases). The CDR3 runs to 17 residues. V was shortened by 4 bases and J by 2 bases, with 21 bases between the two germline ends. Germline V gene sequence: CDR1 SGHRS, CDR2 YFSETQ.

This clone was observed a single time. This sequence joins TRBV5-1 and TRBJ1-1, with a weak D call TRBD1 (5 bases). V was clipped by 4 bases and J by 3 bases, with 10 bases between them. The CDR3 sequence is 13 residues long. Germline CDR1 SGHRS, CDR2 YFSETQ. In nucleotides, the CDR3 is TGCGCCAGCAGCCAGGGATGGGACACTGAAGCTTTCTTT. This codes for CASSQGWDTEAFF.

This chain connects TRBV18 to TRBJ1-1; no clear D. The CDR3 loop spans 14 amino acids. V lost 3 bases to trimming and J lost 7 bases, with 15 bases between them. Germline V gene data show CDR1 as KGHSH and CDR2 as LQKENI. The CDR3 is CASSPQKGANEAFF. CDR3 in DNA: TGTGCCAGCTCACCTCAAAAGGGAGCAAATGAAGCTTTCTTT.

This chain connects TRBV6-5 to TRBJ1-2, with 7 nucleotides matching TRBD1. V shed 6 bases, J shed 1 base, and the junction held 8 bases outside the gene matches. There are 15 residues in the CDR3. Germline V gene lookup returns CDR1 MNHEY and CDR2 SVGAGI. The CDR3 nucleotides are TGTGCCAGCAGAACCACAGGGGCCCTTAACTATGGCTACACCTTC. Translating it yields CASRTTGALNYGYTF.

The rearrangement links TRBV24-1 to TRBJ2-2; D not resolved. The CDR3 is 14 residues long. V lost 2 bases, J lost 0 bases, and 3 bases lay in between. Germline CDR1 reads KGHDR; CDR2 reads SFDVKD. The DNA for the CDR3 is TGTGCCACCAGTGATTCTGCGAACACCGGGGAGCTGTTTTTT. Its protein product is CATSDSANTGELFF.

V is TRBV6-1 and J is TRBJ2-7; 7 bases align to TRBD2. Trimming took 2 bases from V and 6 from J; bases not matched to a gene: 10. Germline CDR1 is MNHNS and CDR2 is SASEGT. The CDR3 runs to 15 residues. The CDR3 DNA sequence: TGTGCCAGCAGTGAATTTCCGGGACTATTCCGCGAGCAGTACTTC. Translation gives CASSEFPGLFREQYF.

The chain links TRBV9 to TRBJ2-7; D possibly corresponds to TRBD1 (6 bases). The CDR3 runs to 14 residues. The V gene lost 4 bases and the J gene lost 2 bases, with 13 bases spanning the gap. Germline V lookup: CDR1 SGDLS, CDR2 YYNGEE. CDR3 sequence: CASSPGQTTYEQYF. CDR3 coding DNA: TGTGCCAGCAGCCCTGGACAGACCACCTACGAGCAGTACTTC.

This clone was counted a few times. This chain joins TRBV19 and TRBJ2-7, with D tentatively TRBD2 (5 bases). The CDR3 is 14 amino acids. With 7 bases removed from V and 0 bases from J, the gap between germline ends came to 13 bases. In germline, CDR1 is LNHDA, CDR2 SQIVND (reference sequence). The CDR3 coding sequence is TGTGCCAGTAAGGAGCGGCGGAGCTCCTACGAGCAGTACTTC. Its translation is CASKERRSSYEQYF.

The chain carries TRBV4-1 and TRBJ2-7; 11 bases match TRBD1. J was trimmed by 5 bases and V by 3 bases; bases with no gene match: 3. CDR3 length: 14 residues. Germline loops: CDR1 MGHRA, CDR2 YSYEKL. Written as DNA, the CDR3 is TGCGCCAGCAGCCACGGGACAGGGGGGAACGAGCAGTACTTC. This codes for CASSHGTGGNEQYF.

The V and J genes are TRBV27 and TRBJ1-1, with 10 bases identical to TRBD1. Germline V CDR1 and CDR2: MNHEY, SMNVEV (reference sequence). Unmatched junction bases numbered 5, after V lost 4 bases and J lost 3 bases. This CDR3 is 15 amino acids long. The CDR3 DNA reads as TGTGCCAGCAGTTCCGGGACAGGGGTGTACACTGAAGCTTTCTTT. Encoded protein: CASSSGTGVYTEAFF.

This chain joins TRBV18 and TRBJ2-7, with unresolved D. CDR3 length: 14 amino acids. V shed 1 base and J shed 0 bases, with 7 bases lying between them. Germline loops: CDR1 KGHSH, CDR2 LQKENI. CDR3 nucleotide sequence: TGTGCCAGCTCACCACGTGCAGACTCCTACGAGCAGTACTTC. Translated: CASSPRADSYEQYF. Using reference TRBV18 and TRBJ2-7 for the parts outside the CDR3, the full variable domain is NAGVMQNPRHLVRRRGQEARLRCSPMKGHSHVYWYRQLPEEGLKFMVYLQKENIIDESGMPKERFSAEFPKEGPSILRIQQVVRGDSAAYFCASSPRADSYEQYFGPGTRLTVT.

This sequence joins TRBV9 and TRBJ2-2, with 14 bases fitting TRBD2. The CDR3 runs to 17 residues. Germline values: CDR1 SGDLS, CDR2 YYNGEE. J gave up 1 base and V 2 bases, and 1 base lay outside the gene matches. CDR3 protein: CASSVTSGRVNTGELFF. The CDR3 nucleotides are TGTGCCAGCAGCGTGACTAGCGGGAGGGTGAACACCGGGGAGCTGTTTTTT.

This chain joins TRBV19 and TRBJ2-7; 12 bases line up with TRBD2. The germline V gene encodes CDR1 LNHDA and CDR2 SQIVND (reference sequence). The CDR3 extends over 13 amino acids. With 8 bases clipped from V and 4 bases from J, the junction kept 3 bases outside the gene matches. The CDR3 protein is CASGLAGPYEQYF. The CDR3 DNA follows: TGTGCCAGTGGACTAGCGGGACCTTACGAGCAGTACTTC.